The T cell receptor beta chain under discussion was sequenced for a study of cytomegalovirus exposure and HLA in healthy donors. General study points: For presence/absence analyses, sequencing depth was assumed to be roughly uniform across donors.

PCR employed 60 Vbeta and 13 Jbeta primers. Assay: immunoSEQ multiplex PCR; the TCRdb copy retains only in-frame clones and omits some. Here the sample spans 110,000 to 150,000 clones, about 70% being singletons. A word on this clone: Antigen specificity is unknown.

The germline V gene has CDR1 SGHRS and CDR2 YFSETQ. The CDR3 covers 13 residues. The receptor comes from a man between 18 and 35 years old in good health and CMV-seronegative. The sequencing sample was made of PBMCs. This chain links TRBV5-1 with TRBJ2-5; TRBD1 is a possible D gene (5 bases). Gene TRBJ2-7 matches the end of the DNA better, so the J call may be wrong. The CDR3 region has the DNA TGCGCCAGCAGACCGGACACACAATACGAGCAGTACTTC. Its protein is CASRPDTQYEQYF.